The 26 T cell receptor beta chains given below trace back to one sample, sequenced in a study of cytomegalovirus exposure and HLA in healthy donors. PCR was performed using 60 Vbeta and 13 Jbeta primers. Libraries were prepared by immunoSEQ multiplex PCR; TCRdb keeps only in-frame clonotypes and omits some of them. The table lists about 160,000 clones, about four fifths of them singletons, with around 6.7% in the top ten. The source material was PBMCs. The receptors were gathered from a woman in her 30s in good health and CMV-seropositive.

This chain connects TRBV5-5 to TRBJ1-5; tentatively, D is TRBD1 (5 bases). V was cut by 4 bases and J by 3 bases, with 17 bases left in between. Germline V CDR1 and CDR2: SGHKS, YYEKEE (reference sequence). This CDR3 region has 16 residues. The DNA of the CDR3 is TGTGCCAGCAGCCAATGGGGGGGATCCCACAATCAGCCCCAGCATTTT. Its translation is CASSQWGGSHNQPQHF.

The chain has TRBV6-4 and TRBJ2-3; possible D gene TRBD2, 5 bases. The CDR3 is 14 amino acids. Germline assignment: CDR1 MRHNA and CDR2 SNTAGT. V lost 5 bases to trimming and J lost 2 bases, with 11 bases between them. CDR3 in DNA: TGTGCCAGCAGTCCGGACGGGGACACAGATACGCAGTATTTT. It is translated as CASSPDGDTDTQYF.

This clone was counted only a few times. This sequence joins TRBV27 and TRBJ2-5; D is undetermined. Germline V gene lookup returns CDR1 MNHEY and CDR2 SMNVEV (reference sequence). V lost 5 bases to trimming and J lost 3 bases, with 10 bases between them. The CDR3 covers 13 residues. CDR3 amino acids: CASSRYREETQYF. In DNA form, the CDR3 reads TGTGCCAGCAGTAGATACAGAGAAGAGACCCAGTACTTC.

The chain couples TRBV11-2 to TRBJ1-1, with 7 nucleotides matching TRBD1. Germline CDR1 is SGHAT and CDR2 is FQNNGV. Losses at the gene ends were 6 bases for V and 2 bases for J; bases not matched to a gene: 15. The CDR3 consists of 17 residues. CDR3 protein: CASRPNKGQPENTEAFF. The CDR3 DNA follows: TGTGCCAGCAGGCCTAACAAGGGACAGCCTGAAAACACTGAAGCTTTCTTT.

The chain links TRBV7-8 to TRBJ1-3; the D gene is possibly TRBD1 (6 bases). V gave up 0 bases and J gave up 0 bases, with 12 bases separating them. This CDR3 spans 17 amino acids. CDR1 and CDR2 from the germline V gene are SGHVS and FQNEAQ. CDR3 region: CASSLARTANSGNTIYF. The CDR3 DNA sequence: TGTGCCAGCAGCTTAGCTAGGACAGCCAACTCTGGAAACACCATATATTTT.

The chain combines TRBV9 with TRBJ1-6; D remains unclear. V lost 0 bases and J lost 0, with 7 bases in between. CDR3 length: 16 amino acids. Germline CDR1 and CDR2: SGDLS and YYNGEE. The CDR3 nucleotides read TGTGCCAGCAGCGTAGGTTCTAGCTCCTATAATTCACCCCTCCACTTT. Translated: CASSVGSSSYNSPLHF. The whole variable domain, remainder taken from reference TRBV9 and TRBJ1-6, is DSGVTQTPKHLITATGQRVTLRCSPRSGDLSVYWYQQSLDQGLQFLIQYYNGEERAKGNILERFSAQQFPDLHSELNLSSLELGDSALYFCASSVGSSSYNSPLHFGNGTRLTVT.

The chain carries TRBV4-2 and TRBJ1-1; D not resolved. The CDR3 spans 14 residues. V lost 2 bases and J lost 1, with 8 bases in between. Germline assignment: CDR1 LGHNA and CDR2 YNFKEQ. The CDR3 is CASSQRSGNTEAFF. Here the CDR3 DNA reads TGTGCCAGCAGCCAACGATCAGGGAACACTGAAGCTTTCTTT.

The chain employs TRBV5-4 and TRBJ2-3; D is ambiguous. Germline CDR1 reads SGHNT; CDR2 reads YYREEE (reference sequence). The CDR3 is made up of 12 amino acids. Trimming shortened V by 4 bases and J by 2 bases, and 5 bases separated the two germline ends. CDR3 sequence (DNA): TGTGCCAGCAGCCTAGACACAGATACGCAGTATTTT. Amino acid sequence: CASSLDTDTQYF.

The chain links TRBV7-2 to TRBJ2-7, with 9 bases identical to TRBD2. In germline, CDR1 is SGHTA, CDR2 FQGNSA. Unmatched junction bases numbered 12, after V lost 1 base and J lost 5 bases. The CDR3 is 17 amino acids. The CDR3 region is CASSLVKAGGLRHEQYF. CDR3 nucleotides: TGTGCCAGCAGCTTAGTGAAGGCGGGGGGGCTAAGGCACGAGCAGTACTTC.

CDR3 loop: CASTSPGGAEAFF. The DNA for the CDR3 is TGTGCCAGCACTTCCCCTGGAGGTGCTGAAGCTTTCTTT. The gene calls are TRBV27 and TRBJ1-1; D gene unclear. This CDR3 contains 13 residues. Trimming stripped 7 bases from V and 6 bases from J, with 15 bases between. From germline, CDR1 is MNHEY and CDR2 SMNVEV (reference sequence).

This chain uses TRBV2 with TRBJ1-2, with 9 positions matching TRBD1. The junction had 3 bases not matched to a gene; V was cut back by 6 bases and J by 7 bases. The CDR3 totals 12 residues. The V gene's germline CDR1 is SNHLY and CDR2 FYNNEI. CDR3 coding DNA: TGTGCCAGCAGGGACAGGGGAAGTGGCTACACCTTC. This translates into CASRDRGSGYTF.

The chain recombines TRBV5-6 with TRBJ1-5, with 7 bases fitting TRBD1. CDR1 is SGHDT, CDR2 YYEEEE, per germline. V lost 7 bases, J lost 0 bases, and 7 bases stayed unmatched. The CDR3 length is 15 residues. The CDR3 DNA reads TGTGCCAGCGCTACAGGGGCGGATAGCAATCAGCCCCAGCATTTT. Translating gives CASATGADSNQPQHF.

In nucleotides, the CDR3 is TGTGCCAGCAGGGGAGGGGGGCAGTTCTTC. Encoded protein: CASRGGGQFF. V is TRBV11-2 and J is TRBJ2-1; TRBD2 might be the D (7 bases). V was clipped by 6 bases and J by 12 bases, with 9 bases between them. Germline V gene sequence: CDR1 SGHAT, CDR2 FQNNGV. The CDR3 totals 10 residues.

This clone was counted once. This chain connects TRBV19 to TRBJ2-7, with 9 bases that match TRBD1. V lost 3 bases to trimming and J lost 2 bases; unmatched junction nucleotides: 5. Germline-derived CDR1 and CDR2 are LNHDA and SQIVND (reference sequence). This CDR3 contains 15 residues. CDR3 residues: CASSIGGQGTYEQYF. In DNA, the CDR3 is TGTGCCAGTAGTATTGGGGGACAGGGCACCTACGAGCAGTACTTC.

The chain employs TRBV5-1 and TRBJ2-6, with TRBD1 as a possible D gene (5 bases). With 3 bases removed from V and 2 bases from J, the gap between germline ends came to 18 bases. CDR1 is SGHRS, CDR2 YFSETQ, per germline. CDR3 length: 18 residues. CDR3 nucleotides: TGCGCCAGCAGCTCGGATGTAGGGGTAGGGACTGGGGCCAACGTCCTGACTTTC. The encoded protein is CASSSDVGVGTGANVLTF.

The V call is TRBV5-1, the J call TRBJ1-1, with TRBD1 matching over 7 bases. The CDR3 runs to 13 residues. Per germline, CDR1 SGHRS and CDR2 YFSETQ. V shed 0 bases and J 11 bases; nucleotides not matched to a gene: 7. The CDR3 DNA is TGCGCCAGCAGCTTGGTTGGCGGGACAGTGGCTTTCTTT. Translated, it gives CASSLVGGTVAFF.

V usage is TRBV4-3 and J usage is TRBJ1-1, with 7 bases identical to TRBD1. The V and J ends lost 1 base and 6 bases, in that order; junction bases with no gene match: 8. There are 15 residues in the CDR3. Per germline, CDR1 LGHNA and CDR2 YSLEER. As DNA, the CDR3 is TGCGCCAGCAGCCAAGGACAGGGTTCGGTGGCTGAAGCTTTCTTT. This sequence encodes CASSQGQGSVAEAFF.

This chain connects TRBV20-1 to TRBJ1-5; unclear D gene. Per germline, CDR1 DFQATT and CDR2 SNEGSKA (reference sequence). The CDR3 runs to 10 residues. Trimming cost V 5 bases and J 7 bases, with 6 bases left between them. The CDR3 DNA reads TGCAGTGCTGGAGTACAGCCCCAGCATTTT. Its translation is CSAGVQPQHF.

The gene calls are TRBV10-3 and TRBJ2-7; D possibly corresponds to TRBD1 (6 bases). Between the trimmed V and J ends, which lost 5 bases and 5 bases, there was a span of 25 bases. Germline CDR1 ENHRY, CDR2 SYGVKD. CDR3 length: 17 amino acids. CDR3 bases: TGTGCCATCAGTTCCTCGGACAGCCTGATTAATGGAGACGAGCAGTACTTC. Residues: CAISSSDSLINGDEQYF.

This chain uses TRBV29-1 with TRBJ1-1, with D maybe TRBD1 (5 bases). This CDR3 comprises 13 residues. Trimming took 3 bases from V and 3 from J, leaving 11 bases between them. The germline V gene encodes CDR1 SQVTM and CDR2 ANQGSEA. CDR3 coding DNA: TGCAGCGTTGAGTGGGGCACGTACACTGAAGCTTTCTTT. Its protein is CSVEWGTYTEAFF.

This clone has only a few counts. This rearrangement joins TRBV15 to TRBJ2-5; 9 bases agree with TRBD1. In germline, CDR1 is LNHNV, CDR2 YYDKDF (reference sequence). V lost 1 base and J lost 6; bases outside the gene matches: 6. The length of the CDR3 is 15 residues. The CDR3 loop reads CATSRGQGGMKTQYF. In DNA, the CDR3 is TGTGCCACCAGCAGAGGACAGGGGGGGATGAAGACCCAGTACTTC.

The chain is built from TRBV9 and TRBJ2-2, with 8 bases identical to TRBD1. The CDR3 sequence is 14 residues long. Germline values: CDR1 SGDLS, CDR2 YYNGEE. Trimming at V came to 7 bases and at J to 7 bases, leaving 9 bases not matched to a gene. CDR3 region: CASSRGLGNGELFF. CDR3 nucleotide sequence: TGTGCCAGCTCCAGGGGGCTAGGAAACGGGGAGCTGTTTTTT.

This CDR3 is CASSRRTVSSYEQYF. The CDR3 DNA is TGTGCCAGCAGCCGACGGACAGTTAGCTCCTACGAGCAGTACTTC. The chain employs TRBV21-1 and TRBJ2-7; the D call in the table, TRBD1, was not verified against the DNA. TRBV21-1 is designated a pseudogene. The CDR3 contains 15 residues.

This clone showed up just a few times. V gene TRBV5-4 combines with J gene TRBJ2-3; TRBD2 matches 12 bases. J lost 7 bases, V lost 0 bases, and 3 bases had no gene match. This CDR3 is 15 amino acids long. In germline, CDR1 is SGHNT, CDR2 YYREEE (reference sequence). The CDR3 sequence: CASSLGLAGENTQYF. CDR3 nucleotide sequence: TGTGCCAGCAGCTTGGGACTAGCGGGGGAAAATACGCAGTATTTT.

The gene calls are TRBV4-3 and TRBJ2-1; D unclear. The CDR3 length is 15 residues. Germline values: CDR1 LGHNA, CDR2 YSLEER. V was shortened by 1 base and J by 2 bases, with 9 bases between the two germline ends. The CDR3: CASSQGIAAYNEQFF. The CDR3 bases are TGCGCCAGCAGCCAAGGGATAGCCGCCTACAATGAGCAGTTCTTC.

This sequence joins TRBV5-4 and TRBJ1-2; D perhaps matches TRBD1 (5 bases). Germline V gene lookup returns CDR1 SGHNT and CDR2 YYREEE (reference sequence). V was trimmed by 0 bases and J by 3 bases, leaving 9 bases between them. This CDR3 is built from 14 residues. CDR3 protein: CASSLDRRDYGYTF. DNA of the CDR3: TGTGCCAGCAGCTTGGACAGGAGAGACTATGGCTACACCTTC.